This note documents a single T cell receptor beta chain sequence. Original methodology: Estimated nucleated cell counts came from reference gene primer amplification. TCRdb's copy holds only in-frame clones and misses some; the assay was immunoSEQ multiplex PCR. V and J calls and clone size are copied from that table; D and trimming were computed from the DNA. This table has 250,000 to 350,000 clones, nearly 90% appearing once. This sample is drawn from a study of blood T cell repertoires in COVID-19. Study at large: COVID-19 samples, acute and convalescent, were from the United States, Italy and Spain. From T cells, B-cell-depleted T cells, or PBMCs came the material, which was cDNA or gDNA.

Trimming at V came to 4 bases and at J to 5 bases, leaving 5 bases not matched to a gene. CDR1 is LNHDA and CDR2 is SQIVND in the germline V gene (reference sequence). The CDR3 covers 16 residues. Input material: PBMCs or T cells enriched from blood (not recorded which). The TCR sequence derives from a woman between 18 and 29 years old with acute COVID-19. The chain has TRBV19 and TRBJ2-1; 13 bases agree with TRBD2. The CDR3 DNA follows: TGTGCCAGTAGTACGAGGACTAGCGGGGGACACAATGAGCAGTTCTTC. Translating gives CASSTRTSGGHNEQFF.